One sample yielded the 32 T cell receptor beta chains listed below, sequenced in a study of monozygotic twins with inflammatory bowel disease. TCRdb processed the 5' RACE reads again and assigns one entry to each CDR3 protein, with no DNA. The listing records around 380,000 distinct CDR3 sequences. Material for sequencing was blood. These receptors were obtained from a human donor with ulcerative colitis or Crohn's disease, or a healthy co-twin of an affected twin (not recorded which).

V and J are TRBV5-1 and TRBJ2-1; lacking DNA, the TRBD2 call made by TCRdb goes unchecked. CDR3 length: 17 residues. Germline loops: CDR1 SGHRS, CDR2 YFSETQ. The CDR3 loop is CASSLALAGGPFDEQFF.

The chain joins TRBV28 to TRBJ2-7; TCRdb indicates TRBD1, and absent DNA this call remains unverified. This CDR3 comprises 13 residues. The germline CDR1 and CDR2 sequences are MDHEN and SYDVKM. CDR3 sequence: CASSPGRPYEQYF.

The rearrangement uses TRBV4-3 and TRBJ2-5; TCRdb's D call, TRBD1, is unchecked because there is no DNA. Germline V CDR1 and CDR2: LGHNA, YSLEER. The CDR3 sequence is 16 residues long. CDR3 in amino acids: CASSQLGRGQRETQYF.

CDR3 protein: CASRLRETQYF. This chain uses TRBV2 with TRBJ2-5. CDR1 is SNHLY and CDR2 is FYNNEI in the germline V gene. The CDR3 loop spans 11 amino acids.

The chain carries TRBV11-2 and TRBJ2-5; the TCRdb call, TRBD1, lacks DNA for checking. In germline, CDR1 is SGHAT, CDR2 FQNNGV. This CDR3 contains 15 residues. The CDR3 spells CASSLGAGGKETQYF.

The chain is built from TRBV29-1 and TRBJ2-2. Germline CDR1 reads SQVTM; CDR2 reads ANQGSEA. This CDR3 is built from 13 residues. The CDR3 here is CSVGVDDTGELFF.

The CDR3 sequence: CASSLGTHPEKLFF. This rearrangement joins TRBV5-5 to TRBJ1-4; absent DNA, TCRdb's TRBD1 call cannot be checked. This CDR3 has 14 residues. Per the germline V gene, CDR1 is SGHKS and CDR2 is YYEKEE (reference sequence).

The rearrangement uses TRBV27 and TRBJ2-1. The CDR3 length is 15 residues. Germline V gene lookup returns CDR1 MNHEY and CDR2 SMNVEV (reference sequence). The chain's CDR3 is CASRFSSTFYNEQFF.

The chain carries TRBV5-1 and TRBJ2-6; the D gene TCRdb calls, TRBD1, cannot be checked with no DNA. The germline CDR1 and CDR2 sequences are SGHRS and YFSETQ. The CDR3 loop spans 18 amino acids. The CDR3 reads CASSLWAGDTSGANVLTF.

The chain employs TRBV7-9 and TRBJ2-5; TCRdb gives TRBD1 as the D gene, but with no DNA this cannot be confirmed. This CDR3 spans 15 amino acids. From germline, CDR1 is SEHNR and CDR2 FQNEAQ (reference sequence). This chain's CDR3 is CASSRSGERGETQYF.

This chain links TRBV4-1 with TRBJ1-2; there is no DNA to check the TCRdb D call of TRBD1. Germline-derived CDR1 and CDR2 are MGHRA and YSYEKL. The CDR3 spans 16 residues. The CDR3 loop is CASSPHLAGLWDGYTF.

The chain carries TRBV15 and TRBJ1-1; TCRdb indicates TRBD1, and absent DNA this call remains unverified. Germline-derived CDR1 and CDR2 are LNHNV and YYDKDF (reference sequence). This CDR3 spans 15 amino acids. The CDR3 protein is CATSRDRGGGTEAFF.

The chain has TRBV24-1 and TRBJ2-7; TCRdb designates TRBD1, a call that cannot be tested without DNA. Germline values: CDR1 KGHDR, CDR2 SFDVKD. This CDR3 region has 14 residues. CDR3 region: CATRGGFNSYEQYF.

The rearrangement links TRBV20-1 to TRBJ1-5; TCRdb reports TRBD1, a call that lacks DNA to check it against. CDR3 length: 13 amino acids. Germline V gene lookup returns CDR1 DFQATT and CDR2 SNEGSKA (reference sequence). The CDR3: CSANRQWNQPQHF.

The chain uses TRBV20-1 and TRBJ2-5; TCRdb indicates TRBD2, and absent DNA this call remains unverified. The CDR3 is made up of 14 amino acids. The germline CDR1 and CDR2 sequences are DFQATT and SNEGSKA (reference sequence). This CDR3 is CSAPRLAGGETQYF.

V gene TRBV12-3 or TRBV12-4 combines with J gene TRBJ1-2; without DNA, the TCRdb call of TRBD1 cannot be checked. This CDR3 has 14 residues. CDR3 protein: CASSLVRGLGGYTF.

V gene TRBV28 combines with J gene TRBJ1-1; the TCRdb call, TRBD1, lacks DNA for checking. The CDR3 runs to 13 residues. Germline assignment: CDR1 MDHEN and CDR2 SYDVKM. The CDR3 spells CASTSDRPYEAFF.

The chain carries TRBV10-3 and TRBJ2-7; there is no DNA to check the TCRdb D call of TRBD2. The germline V gene encodes CDR1 ENHRY and CDR2 SYGVKD. The CDR3 consists of 14 residues. The CDR3: CATYAGTNSYEQYF.

V and J are TRBV20-1 and TRBJ2-3; TCRdb's assignment of TRBD2 cannot be checked, as there is no DNA. The CDR3 is made up of 15 amino acids. CDR1 DFQATT and CDR2 SNEGSKA come from the germline V gene (reference sequence). The CDR3 loop reads CSAPGGGRAPDTQYF.

This chain uses TRBV2 with TRBJ1-2; the D call of TRBD1 rests on TCRdb alone, since no DNA is present to check it. This CDR3 has 15 amino acids. Germline CDR1 and CDR2: SNHLY and FYNNEI. CDR3 residues: CASSFSSGQGSGYTF.

J is TRBJ2-4 and V is TRBV7-2. The CDR3 is made up of 15 amino acids. The germline V gene encodes CDR1 SGHTA and CDR2 FQGNSA. CDR3 amino acids: CASSLGISGKNIQYF.

The chain has TRBV30 and TRBJ2-7; TCRdb returns TRBD1, unconfirmable since there is no DNA. CDR1 is GTSNPN and CDR2 is SVGIG in the germline V gene (reference sequence). The CDR3 loop spans 16 amino acids. CDR3 sequence reads: CAWRGTGTGLGYEQYF.

The chain recombines TRBV29-1 with TRBJ2-7. Germline V gives CDR1 SQVTM, CDR2 ANQGSEA. CDR3 length equals 12 residues. Here the CDR3 reads CSVSVYSYEQYF.

The rearrangement uses TRBV28 and TRBJ2-5; the D gene TCRdb calls, TRBD1, cannot be checked with no DNA. Germline V CDR1 and CDR2: MDHEN, SYDVKM. The CDR3 covers 16 residues. CDR3 in amino acids: CASSLLPGQPQETQYF.

V and J are TRBV11-2 and TRBJ1-5. The CDR3 is made up of 13 amino acids. CDR1 is SGHAT, CDR2 FQNNGV, per germline. CDR3: CASSLDQAQPQHF.

CDR3 protein: CSAESTAGGVDEQFF. The chain links TRBV20-1 to TRBJ2-1; TCRdb designates TRBD2, a call that cannot be tested without DNA. The CDR3 spans 15 residues. CDR1 and CDR2 (germline): DFQATT, SNEGSKA (reference sequence).

This CDR3 reads CASSRMQGAEAFF. This chain connects TRBV4-1 to TRBJ1-1; TCRdb outputs TRBD1, but without DNA this stays unchecked. The germline CDR1 and CDR2 sequences are MGHRA and YSYEKL. The CDR3 has 13 amino acids.

This chain connects TRBV7-2 to TRBJ2-5; TCRdb's D gene call, TRBD1, goes unchecked for lack of DNA. The CDR3 extends over 16 amino acids. Germline V gives CDR1 SGHTA, CDR2 FQGNSA. The CDR3 sequence: CASSFRTGTSQETQYF.

V is TRBV4-1 and J is TRBJ1-1. This CDR3 is 16 amino acids long. CDR1 is MGHRA and CDR2 is YSYEKL in the germline V gene. This CDR3 is CASSQEVLGLDTEAFF.

The rearrangement joins TRBV12-3 or TRBV12-4 to TRBJ2-1. The CDR3 totals 13 residues. The CDR3 loop reads CASSLGNYNEQFF.

The J gene is TRBJ2-3, the V gene TRBV11-2. The germline V gene has CDR1 SGHAT and CDR2 FQNNGV. CDR3 length equals 12 residues. CDR3 amino acids: CASAPSTDTQYF.

The chain joins TRBV5-1 to TRBJ1-4; the TRBD1 assignment by TCRdb is unverifiable without DNA. This CDR3 region has 15 residues. The germline V gene encodes CDR1 SGHRS and CDR2 YFSETQ. This chain's CDR3 is CASSPGGAKHEKLFF.